What follows are 3 T cell receptor beta chains derived from one specimen sequenced in a study of T cell responses to AZD1222 COVID-19 vaccine. TCRdb's copy holds only in-frame clones and misses some; the assay was immunoSEQ multiplex PCR. The table includes 65,000 to 80,000 clones, 88% detected once. This sample comprised peripheral blood, obtained 28 days after the second dose of the MenACWY control vaccine. The receptors were sampled from an adult who received the MenACWY meningococcal vaccine as a control.

CDR3 sequence (DNA): TGTGCTAGTGGTTCTGGTTTGGGAATAAATGAGCAGTTCTTC. This gives the protein CASGSGLGINEQFF. The gene calls are TRBV12-5 and TRBJ2-1; D is ambiguous. The CDR3 totals 14 residues. V gave up 4 bases and J gave up 7 bases, with 14 bases separating them. In germline, CDR1 is LGHNT, CDR2 FRNRAP.

This chain joins TRBV7-6 and TRBJ2-3; no firm D call. The germline V and J ends were trimmed by 5 bases and 0 bases, with 12 bases remaining between them. Per germline, CDR1 SGHVS and CDR2 FNYEAQ. The CDR3 has 15 amino acids. CDR3 loop: CASSLGMESTDTQYF. In DNA form, the CDR3 reads TGTGCCAGCAGCCTGGGGATGGAGAGCACAGATACGCAGTATTTT. Combining the CDR3 with reference TRBV7-6 and TRBJ2-3 gives the whole variable domain GAGVSQSPRYKVTKRGQDVALRCDPISGHVSLYWYRQALGQGPEFLTYFNYEAQQDKSGLPNDRFSAERPEGSISTLTIQRTEQRDSAMYRCASSLGMESTDTQYFGPGTRLTVL.

The rearrangement uses TRBV28 and TRBJ2-7; TRBD1 might be the D (5 bases). Germline V gene data show CDR1 as MDHEN and CDR2 as SYDVKM. This CDR3 is built from 14 residues. Trimming left V 5 bases short and J 4 bases short, with 15 bases between. The CDR3 DNA is TGTGCCAGCAGTCCTCCGCAGGGAAGGTACGAGCAGTACTTC. This translates into CASSPPQGRYEQYF.